Listed here are 10 T cell receptor beta chains from one sample, sequenced in a study of T cell responses to AZD1222 COVID-19 vaccine. The method was immunoSEQ multiplex PCR; TCRdb's version includes in-frame clones alone and lacks a portion of them. The sample consists of approximately 85,000 clones, 70% to 90% of them appearing once. The sample was peripheral blood, taken on day 0 of AZD1222 vaccination. These receptors originate from an adult in good health.

In its sample, this clone was seen once. This chain connects TRBV7-2 to TRBJ1-5, with no clear D. There are 13 residues in the CDR3. V was cut by 4 bases and J by 6 bases, with 10 bases left in between. Germline V gene sequence: CDR1 SGHTA, CDR2 FQGNSA. CDR3 protein: CASSSGHSQPQHF. CDR3 bases: TGTGCCAGCAGCTCGGGCCATAGTCAGCCCCAGCATTTT.

This clone was found a few times. The V call is TRBV5-1, the J call TRBJ1-4, with TRBD1 identical over 10 bases. Trimming at V came to 4 bases and at J to 7 bases, leaving 1 base not matched to a gene. The CDR3 totals 13 residues. Germline CDR1 reads SGHRS; CDR2 reads YFSETQ. The CDR3 loop is CASSGDRGEKLFF. In DNA, the CDR3 is TGCGCCAGCAGCGGGGACAGGGGTGAAAAACTGTTTTTT.

The CDR3 DNA follows: TGTGCCAGTAGCCCCGCGGGGGCAATGAGTTTCTACAATGAGCAGTTCTTC. Translation gives CASSPAGAMSFYNEQFF. The chain carries TRBV19 and TRBJ2-1; D may be TRBD2 (7 bases). The germline V and J ends were trimmed by 6 bases and 3 bases, with 21 bases remaining between them. From germline, CDR1 is LNHDA and CDR2 SQIVND (reference sequence). The CDR3 sequence is 17 residues long.

The chain's CDR3 is CASSIFAGGSEQYF. The CDR3 coding sequence is TGTGCCAGTAGTATTTTCGCAGGGGGCAGCGAGCAGTACTTC. The genes are TRBV19 and TRBJ2-7; 8 nucleotides agree with TRBD1. Germline V gene lookup returns CDR1 LNHDA and CDR2 SQIVND (reference sequence). The CDR3 contains 14 residues. Trimming removed 3 bases from V and 6 bases from J; junction bases left unmatched: 7.

This chain uses TRBV27 with TRBJ2-3; the D gene is possibly TRBD2 (6 bases). Germline loops: CDR1 MNHEY, CDR2 SMNVEV (reference sequence). The V gene lost 4 bases and the J gene lost 0 bases, with 11 bases spanning the gap. This CDR3 is 15 amino acids long. CDR3 amino acids: CASSSAGKSTDTQYF. The CDR3 DNA follows: TGTGCCAGCAGTTCCGCGGGGAAAAGCACAGATACGCAGTATTTT.

The rearrangement uses TRBV15 and TRBJ1-6, with D possibly TRBD1 on 5 matching bases. The CDR3 runs 14 residues. From germline, CDR1 is LNHNV and CDR2 YYDKDF (reference sequence). The ends were cut back, 5 bases at V and 6 bases at J, with 11 bases in the middle. The CDR3 is CATSGGTSNSPLHF. For the CDR3, the DNA is TGTGCCACCAGCGGTGGGACCTCTAATTCACCCCTCCACTTT.

The rearrangement links TRBV19 to TRBJ1-2; D remains unclear. The germline V gene encodes CDR1 LNHDA and CDR2 SQIVND (reference sequence). This CDR3 spans 12 amino acids. Trimming took 3 bases from V and 4 from J, leaving 6 bases between them. CDR3 DNA sequence: TGTGCCAGTAGTATCCCCCGCTATGGCTACACCTTC. The encoded protein is CASSIPRYGYTF.

J is TRBJ1-4 and V is TRBV2, with D perhaps TRBD1 (6 bases). This CDR3 contains 14 residues. The germline V gene encodes CDR1 SNHLY and CDR2 FYNNEI. The V end was cut by 1 base, the J end by 10 bases, with 13 bases between. CDR3 in amino acids: CASSEDTGRAKLFF. The CDR3 DNA is TGTGCCAGCAGTGAAGATACAGGGAGGGCAAAACTGTTTTTT.

With respect to this clone: One end of the junction fails to match germline, which may point to a read error. The V call is TRBV19, the J call TRBJ1-5; D gene ambiguous. This CDR3 contains 15 residues. Per the germline V gene, CDR1 is LNHDA and CDR2 is SQIVND (reference sequence). CDR3 amino acids: CASSTNSAGNRPQHF. CDR3 sequence (DNA): TGTGCCAGTAGTACCAACTCCGCCGGCAATCGGCCCCAGCATTTT.

This rearrangement joins TRBV18 to TRBJ2-7; 10 bases map to TRBD1. Germline V gene data show CDR1 as KGHSH and CDR2 as LQKENI. The CDR3 sequence is 14 residues long. With 2 bases clipped from V and 6 bases from J, the junction kept 4 bases outside the gene matches. The CDR3 spells CASSPRQGASEQYF. The CDR3, as DNA: TGTGCCAGCTCACCAAGACAGGGGGCCAGCGAGCAGTACTTC. The complete variable domain, with remaining parts taken from reference TRBV18 and TRBJ2-7, reads NAGVMQNPRHLVRRRGQEARLRCSPMKGHSHVYWYRQLPEEGLKFMVYLQKENIIDESGMPKERFSAEFPKEGPSILRIQQVVRGDSAAYFCASSPRQGASEQYFGPGTRLTVT.